This TCR beta chain was recorded in a study of T cell responses to AZD1222 COVID-19 vaccine. Study details: Pooling was applied to second doses at about 4 or about 12 weeks. Overall study findings and caveats: Clonal diversity was possibly underestimated; the donors were predominantly white British and more often female.

Repertoires were generated with immunoSEQ multiplex PCR, while TCRdb's copy carries only in-frame clones and drops some. In the table there are approximately 150,000 clones, about 93% of which are singletons. Of note for this clone: Its specificity is not known.

The sequences come from peripheral blood, collected on day 0 of AZD1222 vaccination. The source of this sequence is an adult in good health.

The CDR3 coding sequence is TGTGCCTCGAACGACAGAGATGGCTACACCTTC. Protein: CASNDRDGYTF. V is TRBV10-3 and J is TRBJ1-2; a weak D match, TRBD1 (5 bases). Germline assignment: CDR1 ENHRY and CDR2 SYGVKD. The length of the CDR3 is 11 residues. The V end lost 11 bases, the J end lost 6 bases, and 13 bases lay between the germline ends.